What follows are 15 T cell receptor beta chains derived from one specimen sequenced in a study of OX40 agonist ivuxolimab in advanced cancers. Assay used: immunoSEQ multiplex PCR; TCRdb lists only in-frame clones, some missing. The sample consists of over 80,000 clones, just over 90% of them appearing once. The sample was CD4+ or CD8+ T cells sorted from blood, taken in a trial of the OX40 agonist ivuxolimab. Receptors were obtained from an adult with an advanced solid tumor such as melanoma, head and neck, liver or kidney cancer.

V is TRBV7-3 and J is TRBJ2-1; the match to TRBD2 covers 11 bases. The CDR3 has 19 residues. Germline values: CDR1 SGHTA, CDR2 FQGTGA. The ends lost 5 bases at V and 9 bases at J; junction bases unmatched: 21. CDR3 region: CASSLGTSGTLGIYSEQFF. Written as DNA, the CDR3 is TGTGCCAGCAGCCTCGGGACTAGCGGCACCTTGGGAATTTATAGTGAGCAGTTCTTC.

The CDR3 region is CASSVGTGGRTGELFF. For the CDR3, the DNA is TGTGCCAGCAGCGTAGGGACGGGAGGGCGGACCGGGGAGCTGTTTTTT. The genes are TRBV9 and TRBJ2-2; 8 bases are a match to TRBD2. The CDR3 consists of 16 residues. V lost 0 bases, J lost 5 bases, and 6 bases stayed unmatched. CDR1 and CDR2 (germline): SGDLS, YYNGEE. Supplemented by reference TRBV9 and TRBJ2-2, the full variable domain reads DSGVTQTPKHLITATGQRVTLRCSPRSGDLSVYWYQQSLDQGLQFLIQYYNGEERAKGNILERFSAQQFPDLHSELNLSSLELGDSALYFCASSVGTGGRTGELFFGEGSRLTVL.

The rearrangement uses TRBV5-4 and TRBJ2-7; 10 bases align to TRBD2. The CDR3 is made up of 15 amino acids. The junction had 8 bases not matched to a gene; V was cut back by 4 bases and J by 4 bases. Per the germline V gene, CDR1 is SGHNT and CDR2 is YYREEE (reference sequence). This CDR3 reads CASSEKKREGYEQYF. Written as DNA, the CDR3 is TGTGCCAGCAGCGAAAAGAAGCGGGAGGGTTACGAGCAGTACTTC.

The chain links TRBV13 to TRBJ2-7, with D unresolved. V lost 4 bases, J lost 4 bases, and 5 bases lay in between. Germline CDR1 and CDR2: PRHDT and FYEKMQ (reference sequence). The CDR3 is made up of 11 amino acids. CDR3 DNA: TGTGCCAGCAGCTCTTCATACGAGCAGTACTTC. Amino acids: CASSSSYEQYF.

The rearrangement joins TRBV5-6 to TRBJ1-2; D is possibly TRBD1 (6 bases). The V gene lost 5 bases and the J gene lost 7 bases, with 12 bases spanning the gap. The CDR3 extends over 12 amino acids. Germline V CDR1 and CDR2: SGHDT, YYEEEE. The CDR3 sequence: CASRTGTLGYTF. CDR3 nucleotides: TGTGCCAGCAGGACCGGGACACTTGGCTACACCTTC.

This clone appeared a single time. The chain is built from TRBV6-6 and TRBJ1-4; maybe TRBD1 (5 bases). The ends were cut back, 2 bases at V and 5 bases at J, with 12 bases in the middle. Germline loops: CDR1 MNHNY, CDR2 SVGAGI (reference sequence). The CDR3 has 15 amino acids. This CDR3 reads CASSYTAGINEKLFF. The CDR3 region has the DNA TGTGCCAGCAGTTACACCGCAGGGATAAATGAAAAACTGTTTTTT.

The gene calls are TRBV15 and TRBJ1-1, with D possibly TRBD1 on 5 matching bases. This CDR3 has 14 amino acids. Germline CDR1 and CDR2: LNHNV and YYDKDF (reference sequence). V was trimmed by 4 bases and J by 1 base, leaving 10 bases between them. The CDR3 loop is CATSKPTGNTEAFF. CDR3 nucleotides: TGTGCCACCAGCAAACCCACAGGGAACACTGAAGCTTTCTTT. Full variable domain (rest looked up from reference TRBV15 and TRBJ1-1): DAMVIQNPRYQVTQFGKPVTLSCSQTLNHNVMYWYQQKSSQAPKLLFHYYDKDFNNEADTPDNFQSRRPNTSFCFLDIRSPGLGDTAMYLCATSKPTGNTEAFFGQGTRLTVV.

This clone occurred a few times. V usage is TRBV30 and J usage is TRBJ2-7; 10 bases are shared with TRBD1. CDR1 and CDR2 (germline): GTSNPN, SVGIG (reference sequence). There are 15 residues in the CDR3. V dropped 2 bases and J dropped 2; count of bases not matched to a gene: 6. The CDR3 loop is CAWSPPGTGAYEQYF. The CDR3 region has the DNA TGTGCCTGGAGTCCCCCCGGGACAGGGGCCTACGAGCAGTACTTC. Full variable domain (rest looked up from reference TRBV30 and TRBJ2-7): SQTIHQWPATLVQPVGSPLSLECTVEGTSNPNLYWYRQAAGRGLQLLFYSVGIGQISSEVPQNLSASRPQDRQFILSSKKLLLSDSGFYLCAWSPPGTGAYEQYFGPGTRLTVT.

CDR3 nucleotide sequence: TGCAGTGCTAGAGCGGGACAGCCCCAGCATTTT. It translates to CSARAGQPQHF. The chain recombines TRBV20-1 with TRBJ1-5; D call uncertain. The CDR3 runs to 11 residues. V lost 1 base and J lost 7, with 5 bases in between. In germline, CDR1 is DFQATT, CDR2 SNEGSKA (reference sequence).

The chain links TRBV7-2 to TRBJ2-7; D may be TRBD1 (6 bases). Germline CDR1 and CDR2: SGHTA and FQGNSA. The CDR3 is made up of 15 amino acids. The V and J ends lost 2 bases and 2 bases respectively, with 13 bases between them. CDR3: CASSLRPDRTYEQYF. The CDR3 coding sequence is TGTGCCAGCAGCTTAAGACCGGACAGAACCTACGAGCAGTACTTC.

The rearrangement links TRBV7-9 to TRBJ1-2, with 10 bases lining up with TRBD1. The CDR3 is 16 residues long. The V gene's germline CDR1 is SEHNR and CDR2 FQNEAQ (reference sequence). V lost 2 bases and J lost 7; bases outside the gene matches: 10. This chain's CDR3 is CASSLQWATGGLGYTF. CDR3 in DNA: TGTGCCAGCAGCTTACAGTGGGCGACAGGGGGCCTTGGCTACACCTTC.

The chain joins TRBV7-6 to TRBJ2-7; 8 bases match TRBD1. V was pared by 5 bases and J by 3 bases, with 9 bases of the junction left unmatched. Germline CDR1 SGHVS, CDR2 FNYEAQ. This CDR3 contains 15 residues. CDR3 sequence reads: CASSPGTGSFYEQYF. In DNA form, the CDR3 reads TGTGCCAGCAGCCCGGGGACAGGAAGCTTCTACGAGCAGTACTTC.

The chain links TRBV27 to TRBJ2-1, with a weak D call TRBD2 (5 bases). V was cut by 0 bases and J by 2 bases, with 8 bases left in between. The germline V gene encodes CDR1 MNHEY and CDR2 SMNVEV (reference sequence). CDR3 length equals 15 residues. The CDR3, as DNA: TGTGCCAGCAGTTTATCGAGCGGACCCTACAATGAGCAGTTCTTC. The encoded protein is CASSLSSGPYNEQFF.

This chain connects TRBV19 to TRBJ2-1; 9 nucleotides align to TRBD1. CDR1 and CDR2 from the germline V gene are LNHDA and SQIVND (reference sequence). After removal of 5 bases from V and 9 bases from J, the junction contained 26 bases not matched to a gene. The CDR3 has 20 residues. CDR3 sequence: CASSPQLGLPGTGSLGEQFF. DNA of the CDR3: TGTGCCAGTAGTCCACAACTAGGGCTCCCCGGGACAGGGAGTCTGGGTGAGCAGTTCTTC.

This sequence joins TRBV11-2 and TRBJ2-5, with D perhaps matching TRBD1 (6 bases). CDR1 is SGHAT and CDR2 is FQNNGV in the germline V gene. Trimming stripped 0 bases from V and 2 bases from J, with 10 bases between. There are 15 residues in the CDR3. The CDR3 DNA follows: TGTGCCAGCAGCTTAGATTGGCAGGGGCAAGAGACCCAGTACTTC. This encodes CASSLDWQGQETQYF.